This is a list of T cell receptor beta chains from one sample in a study of cytomegalovirus exposure and HLA in healthy donors. Clones were read by immunoSEQ multiplex PCR, and TCRdb kept only the in-frame ones, dropping some. The data show 200,000 or so clones, approximately 80% seen once. Sequenced input: PBMCs. The origin of the receptors is a boy aged 2 to 10 in good health and CMV-seronegative. Each CDR3 is given with its conserved first and last residue. The D gene is left open where the match is weak. The size field is filled for only some rows; it gives once, few, many or a size class.

D	V	J	size	DNA	CDR3
NA	TRBV2	TRBJ1-3	NA	TGTGCCAGCAGTGCAAATTTTGGAAACACCATATATTTT	CASSANFGNTIYF
NA	TRBV6-4	TRBJ2-2	NA	TGTGCCAGCAGTCCTGGTAGTAGCGAGACTTCGAACACCGGGGAGCTGTTTTTT	CASSPGSSETSNTGELFF
NA	TRBV30	TRBJ1-1	NA	TGTGCCTGGAGTGTACAAGGGGGTCGGGACACTGAAGCTTTCTTT	CAWSVQGGRDTEAFF
NA	TRBV10-2	TRBJ1-4	few	TGCGCCAGCAGTGAATGGGAGCAGAGTGTAAATGAAAAACTGTTTTTT	CASSEWEQSVNEKLFF
NA	TRBV6-5	TRBJ2-1	NA	TGTGCCAGCAGCCCGCGCAAGAGCTCCTACAATGAGCAGTTCTTC	CASSPRKSSYNEQFF
NA	TRBV2	TRBJ1-2	NA	TGTGCCAGCGGGGGCAGGACGCTCGGAGGCTATGGCTACACCTTC	CASGGRTLGGYGYTF
NA	TRBV2	TRBJ2-7	few	TGTGCCGGCAGGGGCCCAGTCTACGAGCAGTACTTC	CAGRGPVYEQYF
TRBD1	TRBV5-1	TRBJ2-5	NA	TGCGCCAGCAGCTCCCAGGACAGGGATGAGACCCAGTACTTC	CASSSQDRDETQYF
NA	TRBV11-3	TRBJ1-1	NA	TGTGCCAGCAGCGGATTCCGGGACACTGAAGCTTTCTTT	CASSGFRDTEAFF
NA	TRBV5-1	TRBJ2-5	NA	TGCGCCAGCAGCTTTCTCGCAGACCAAGAGACCCAGTACTTC	CASSFLADQETQYF
NA	TRBV5-6	TRBJ1-2	NA	TGTGCCAGCAGCAGGAGGGGCGGCTATGGCTACACCTTC	CASSRRGGYGYTF
TRBD2	TRBV19	TRBJ2-1	NA	TGTGCCAGTAGCCCGACTAGCGGGTTGGGTGAGCAGTTCTTC	CASSPTSGLGEQFF
NA	TRBV4-2	TRBJ1-2	NA	TGTGCCAGCAGCCAAGTCGCGGGCGGTGGTGGCTACACCTTC	CASSQVAGGGGYTF
NA	TRBV5-1	TRBJ1-2	NA	TGCGCCAGCAGCTTGGATAGGGAGGCCTACACCTTC	CASSLDREAYTF
TRBD1	TRBV19	TRBJ2-7	NA	TGTGCCAGTAGTATCCGACAGGGGACCTACGAGCAGTACTTC	CASSIRQGTYEQYF
TRBD2	TRBV14	TRBJ2-3	NA	TGTGCCAGCAGCCCTGGGACTAGCGGAGGGGATACGCAGTATTTT	CASSPGTSGGDTQYF
NA	TRBV7-7	TRBJ2-7	few	TGTGCTAGCAGCTTGGGGCCTAACTCCTACGAGCAGTACTTC	CASSLGPNSYEQYF
NA	TRBV7-6	TRBJ2-7	NA	TGTGCCAGCAGCTTAGATTGGGCCAGCTCCTACGAGCAGTACTTC	CASSLDWASSYEQYF
TRBD2	TRBV27	TRBJ2-3	NA	TGTGCCAGCAGCCCACTATTTACTAGCGGGGTACACACAGATACGCAGTATTTT	CASSPLFTSGVHTDTQYF
NA	TRBV7-9	TRBJ2-7	NA	TGTGCCAGCAGCCTCCTGGGCCTCGGGGACGAGCAGTACTTC	CASSLLGLGDEQYF
NA	TRBV4-1	TRBJ2-1	NA	TGCGCCAGCAGCCGCGAGAATGAGCAGTTCTTC	CASSRENEQFF
NA	TRBV9	TRBJ1-3	NA	TGTGCCAGCAGCGTAGAGACGGACTTTATGGGAAACACCATATATTTT	CASSVETDFMGNTIYF
NA	TRBV15	TRBJ1-4	NA	TGTGCCACCAGCAGAGATCCGGGGGGGGCGAATGAAAAACTGTTTTTT	CATSRDPGGANEKLFF
TRBD1	TRBV7-9	TRBJ1-2	once	TGTGCCAGCAGAAGAACAGGGGAGAAGGATGGCTACACCTTC	CASRRTGEKDGYTF
TRBD1	TRBV23-1	TRBJ2-7	NA	TGCGCCAGCTTGGGGACAGGGGTCTACGAGCAGTACTTC	CASLGTGVYEQYF
NA	TRBV11-2	TRBJ2-7	NA	TGTGCCAGCAGCTTAGCGGAGACTAGGTACTTC	CASSLAETRYF
TRBD2	TRBV6-5	TRBJ2-3	NA	TGTGCCAGCAGTTTAACTAGCGGGGGAAGCACAGATACGCAGTATTTT	CASSLTSGGSTDTQYF
NA	TRBV6-5	TRBJ1-2	NA	TGTGCCAGCAGCCGACAAGGGGAATCGGGCTACACCTTC	CASSRQGESGYTF
TRBD1	TRBV5-1	TRBJ2-2	NA	TGCGCCAGCAGCTGGGAACCCGGGACAGGGGGCTCCGGGGAGCTGTTTTTT	CASSWEPGTGGSGELFF
NA	TRBV2	TRBJ2-5	NA	TGTGCCAGCAGTGAGGTCCGGGGTGCCCAAGAGACCCAGTACTTC	CASSEVRGAQETQYF
NA	TRBV5-6	TRBJ2-3	NA	TGTGCCAGCAGCTCCGGGACAGATACGCAGTATTTT	CASSSGTDTQYF
TRBD2	TRBV2	TRBJ2-5	NA	TGTGCCAGCACGGGTGGCGGGGGGTATAGACAAGGGACCCAGTACTTC	CASTGGGGYRQGTQYF
TRBD2	TRBV9	TRBJ2-7	NA	TGTGCCAGCAGCGTAGGGGGACTAGTCCAGGACGAGCAGTACTTC	CASSVGGLVQDEQYF
NA	TRBV6-4	TRBJ1-1	NA	TGTGCCACCGGAACAGCGGGCACTGAAGCTTTCTTT	CATGTAGTEAFF
NA	TRBV6-4	TRBJ2-2	NA	TGTGCCAGCAGTGACTCTGCAACCGGGGACACCGGGGAGCTGTTTTTT	CASSDSATGDTGELFF
TRBD1	TRBV5-1	TRBJ1-4	few	TGCGCCAGCAGGGATCAGACAGGGGCCGAAAAACTGTTTTTT	CASRDQTGAEKLFF
NA	TRBV5-1	TRBJ1-2	NA	TGCGCCAGCAGCATGGGGGGGGATGGCTACACCTTC	CASSMGGDGYTF
TRBD2	TRBV7-6	TRBJ2-7	NA	TGTGCCAGCAGCTTAGCCGGGAGGTTGTACGAGCAGTACTTC	CASSLAGRLYEQYF